These 18 T cell receptor beta chains originate from one sample sequenced in a study of blood T cell repertoires in COVID-19. The table came from immunoSEQ multiplex PCR; TCRdb's copy has only in-frame clones and leaves some out. The sample lists approximately 130,000 clones, around 85% occurring once. Sequencing was done on a sample of peripheral blood. The source of these receptors is a woman between 45 and 60 years old who had recovered from COVID-19.

The chain recombines TRBV10-2 with TRBJ1-3; 7 bases map to TRBD1. The CDR3 covers 15 residues. Trimming removed 5 bases from V and 1 base from J; junction bases left unmatched: 5. Germline V gene data show CDR1 as WSHSY and CDR2 as SAAADI. CDR3 residues: CASSKGQNSGNTIYF. The CDR3 DNA reads as TGCGCCAGCAGTAAGGGACAGAATTCTGGAAACACCATATATTTT.

The chain uses TRBV24-1 and TRBJ2-3; 8 bases are a match to TRBD2. The germline gives CDR1 KGHDR, CDR2 SFDVKD. This CDR3 has 15 residues. V gave up 5 bases and J gave up 3 bases; unmatched junction bases: 6. The CDR3 region is CATSAPSGHTDTQYF. CDR3 sequence (DNA): TGTGCCACCAGTGCGCCTAGCGGGCATACAGATACGCAGTATTTT.

This clone was seen only once. The chain employs TRBV15 and TRBJ1-1, with 8 bases fitting TRBD1. Germline assignment: CDR1 LNHNV and CDR2 YYDKDF (reference sequence). The CDR3 consists of 15 residues. V lost 3 bases and J lost 5; bases outside the gene matches: 8. The CDR3 here is CATSRAGTGNTEAFF. The DNA for the CDR3 is TGTGCCACCAGCAGGGCCGGGACAGGCAATACTGAAGCTTTCTTT.

V usage is TRBV4-1 and J usage is TRBJ2-1; TRBD2 matches 8 bases. The length of the CDR3 is 17 residues. The germline V gene encodes CDR1 MGHRA and CDR2 YSYEKL. V trimming: 1 base; J trimming: 8 bases; junction bases outside the gene matches: 13. CDR3 amino acids: CASSQGPTSGGRDEQFF. The CDR3 DNA reads as TGCGCCAGCAGCCAAGGTCCGACGAGCGGGGGCCGTGATGAGCAGTTCTTC.

This clone appeared a few times. V gene TRBV10-3 combines with J gene TRBJ1-5; maybe TRBD1 (6 bases). This CDR3 has 13 residues. Germline-derived CDR1 and CDR2 are ENHRY and SYGVKD. V lost 6 bases, J lost 8 bases, and 14 bases lay in between. CDR3 nucleotides: TGTGCCATCAGCGGGACACTACGTGAGCCCCAGCATTTT. Protein: CAISGTLREPQHF.

This chain links TRBV14 with TRBJ1-1; maybe TRBD1 (6 bases). Trimming stripped 1 base from V and 1 base from J, with 13 bases between. Germline CDR1 is SGHDN and CDR2 is FVKESK. The CDR3 runs to 16 residues. Here the CDR3 reads CASSQGGGSSNTEAFF. The CDR3 DNA sequence: TGTGCCAGCAGCCAAGGGGGGGGCAGCTCGAACACTGAAGCTTTCTTT.

The chain has TRBV19 and TRBJ1-2; no clear D gene. This CDR3 is built from 14 residues. V lost 4 bases, J lost 3 bases, and 12 bases lay in between. Germline values: CDR1 LNHDA, CDR2 SQIVND (reference sequence). The chain's CDR3 is CASSKLADYYGYTF. The CDR3 DNA reads as TGTGCCAGTAGTAAGCTAGCGGACTACTATGGCTACACCTTC.

This sequence joins TRBV7-3 and TRBJ2-3, with no clear D. The CDR3 has 14 amino acids. The germline gives CDR1 SGHTA, CDR2 FQGTGA. V was pared by 2 bases and J by 0 bases, with 6 bases between. The CDR3 loop reads CASSLAASTDTQYF. CDR3 in DNA: TGTGCCAGCAGCTTAGCGGCAAGCACAGATACGCAGTATTTT.

This rearrangement joins TRBV29-1 to TRBJ1-1; 8 bases map to TRBD1. The V and J ends lost 6 bases and 1 base, in that order; junction bases with no gene match: 10. The CDR3 spans 15 residues. Per germline, CDR1 SQVTM and CDR2 ANQGSEA. CDR3 amino acids: CSVGTGGTGNTEAFF. The CDR3 DNA follows: TGCAGCGTAGGAACCGGAGGGACAGGGAACACTGAAGCTTTCTTT.

This chain links TRBV19 with TRBJ2-4; D remains unclear. Germline V lookup: CDR1 LNHDA, CDR2 SQIVND (reference sequence). This CDR3 is built from 16 residues. V was pared by 3 bases and J by 2 bases, with 14 bases between. The CDR3 here is CASSIALGLTKNIQYF. The CDR3 nucleotides are TGTGCCAGTAGTATCGCCCTGGGCCTAACCAAAAACATTCAGTACTTC.

The gene calls are TRBV4-2 and TRBJ2-1, with 13 nucleotides matching TRBD2. This CDR3 spans 18 amino acids. Germline assignment: CDR1 LGHNA and CDR2 YNFKEQ. Losses at the gene ends were 4 bases for V and 2 bases for J; bases not matched to a gene: 8. CDR3 nucleotide sequence: TGTGCCAGCAGCCCAAGACTACTAGCGGGGGGGGCCTACAATGAGCAGTTCTTC. Translating gives CASSPRLLAGGAYNEQFF.

V gene TRBV4-3 combines with J gene TRBJ2-6; TRBD1 aligns across 7 bases. The CDR3 runs to 17 residues. Germline assignment: CDR1 LGHNA and CDR2 YSLEER. Trimming at V came to 4 bases and at J to 0 bases, leaving 6 bases not matched to a gene. CDR3 region: CASSPSTGVSGANVLTF. The CDR3 DNA reads as TGCGCCAGCAGCCCCAGTACAGGGGTCTCTGGGGCCAACGTCCTGACTTTC.

The CDR3 spells CASSYGVNTGELFF. DNA of the CDR3: TGTGCCAGCAGTTACGGAGTGAACACCGGGGAGCTGTTTTTT. V is TRBV6-5 and J is TRBJ2-2; no reliable D call. Germline assignment: CDR1 MNHEY and CDR2 SVGAGI. Trimming stripped 2 bases from V and 1 base from J, with 5 bases between. The CDR3 totals 14 residues.

V is TRBV28 and J is TRBJ1-4, with 9 bases aligning to TRBD1. V dropped 3 bases and J dropped 8; count of bases not matched to a gene: 7. Per germline, CDR1 MDHEN and CDR2 SYDVKM. The CDR3 totals 15 residues. The DNA for the CDR3 is TGTGCCAGCAGTTTGCCGGGACAGGGATACGAAAAACTGTTTTTT. Amino acid sequence: CASSLPGQGYEKLFF. Combining the CDR3 with reference TRBV28 and TRBJ1-4 gives the whole variable domain DVKVTQSSRYLVKRTGEKVFLECVQDMDHENMFWYRQDPGLGLRLIYFSYDVKMKEKGDIPEGYSVSREKKERFSLILESASTNQTSMYLCASSLPGQGYEKLFFGSGTQLSVL.

J is TRBJ2-2 and V is TRBV5-8; TRBD2 matches at 12 bases. This CDR3 region has 15 residues. V shed 3 bases, J shed 8 bases, and the junction held 5 bases outside the gene matches. Germline values: CDR1 SGHTS, CDR2 YDEGEE. The CDR3 reads CASSSGLAGSGELFF. The DNA for the CDR3 is TGTGCCAGCAGCTCTGGACTAGCGGGATCTGGGGAGCTGTTTTTT.

The V gene is TRBV5-1, the J gene TRBJ2-7; D unclear. The V end was cut by 4 bases, the J end by 1 base, with 9 bases between. Looked up from germline, CDR1 is SGHRS and CDR2 is YFSETQ. The CDR3 has 13 amino acids. The CDR3 DNA sequence: TGCGCCAGCAGCCCCATTGAGTCCTACGAGCAGTACTTC. Translating it yields CASSPIESYEQYF.

In DNA form, the CDR3 reads TGTGCCAGCAGTGAGGACAGGGGACGGGGCTACACCTTC. Translation gives CASSEDRGRGYTF. The chain is built from TRBV6-1 and TRBJ1-2; 9 bases align to TRBD1. J gave up 8 bases and V 3 bases, and 4 bases lay outside the gene matches. The length of the CDR3 is 13 residues. The germline gives CDR1 MNHNS, CDR2 SASEGT.

V usage is TRBV6-5 and J usage is TRBJ1-2, with no clear D. The CDR3 consists of 16 residues. Germline loops: CDR1 MNHEY, CDR2 SVGAGI. V dropped 2 bases and J dropped 1 base, with 14 bases sitting between them. Written as DNA, the CDR3 is TGTGCCAGCAGTTACGACTCTCATCCCCGTAACTATGGCTACACCTTC. Amino acid sequence: CASSYDSHPRNYGYTF.